The present TCR beta chain was sequenced within a study of metastatic and nonmetastatic thyroid tumors. TCRdb reassembled clones from the PCR reads with MiXCR. This sample has some 38,000 clones, with approximately 44% found just once. Nobody among the patients had been given any treatment before thyroid surgery. This clone appeared a few times. The V and J ends lost 0 bases and 0 bases, in that order; junction bases with no gene match: 16. CDR1 is DFQATT and CDR2 is SNEGSKA in the germline V gene (reference sequence). This CDR3 comprises 19 residues. Sample: tumor tissue. This TCR came from a male donor with papillary thyroid cancer or a benign thyroid nodule (not recorded which). Some clones in this sample may be carry-over from other donors' samples. The chain recombines TRBV20-1 with TRBJ2-5, with 7 bases that match TRBD1. CDR3 loop: CSARDQNRGLTGNQETQYF. The CDR3 nucleotides are TGCAGTGCTAGAGATCAAAACAGGGGCCTAACGGGAAACCAAGAGACCCAGTACTTC.